The next 6 T cell receptor beta chains were all read from a single sample in a study of blood T cell repertoires in COVID-19. Clones were read by immunoSEQ multiplex PCR, and TCRdb kept only the in-frame ones, dropping some. Altogether about 270,000 clones are present, around 86% being singletons, with the ten largest covering around 16%. The sequenced material came from PBMCs or T cells enriched from blood (not recorded which). These receptors came from a man aged 18 to 29 who had recovered from COVID-19.

The CDR3 sequence is CSVLDFPNTEAFF. CDR3 coding DNA: TGCAGCGTGTTGGACTTCCCGAACACTGAAGCTTTCTTT. The chain couples TRBV29-1 to TRBJ1-1; D ambiguous. Germline values: CDR1 SQVTM, CDR2 ANQGSEA. The CDR3 totals 13 residues. Trimming pared 6 bases from V and 1 base from J, leaving 12 bases between.

V and J are TRBV13 and TRBJ1-3; no clear D. There are 15 residues in the CDR3. Deletions cut 6 bases from V and 7 bases from J, with 19 bases between. Germline CDR1 reads PRHDT; CDR2 reads FYEKMQ (reference sequence). Written as DNA, the CDR3 is TGTGCCAGCAGGACTAGCCGGACTTCTTGGAACACCATATATTTT. It codes for CASRTSRTSWNTIYF.

The V gene is TRBV4-2, the J gene TRBJ2-2, with 9 bases identical to TRBD1. This CDR3 spans 18 amino acids. Germline V CDR1 and CDR2: LGHNA, YNFKEQ. V trimming: 0 bases; J trimming: 6 bases; junction bases outside the gene matches: 11. The CDR3 sequence is CASSQDIYGTGSPGELFF. Written as DNA, the CDR3 is TGTGCCAGCAGCCAAGATATCTATGGGACAGGGAGTCCCGGGGAGCTGTTTTTT.

CDR3 protein: CASSSRRQGRTDTQYF. CDR3 bases: TGTGCCAGCAGCTCTAGGAGACAGGGCCGCACAGATACGCAGTATTTT. The chain joins TRBV7-2 to TRBJ2-3; 7 nucleotides line up with TRBD1. Germline assignment: CDR1 SGHTA and CDR2 FQGNSA. Trimming took 4 bases from V and 1 from J; bases not matched to a gene: 8. The CDR3 extends over 16 amino acids.

The genes are TRBV7-3 and TRBJ2-5; 12 bases are a match to TRBD2. Trimming took 5 bases from V and 5 from J; bases not matched to a gene: 9. Germline lookup yields CDR1 SGHTA and CDR2 FQGTGA. CDR3 size: 16 residues. The CDR3 DNA is TGTGCCAGCAGCCGGACTAGCGGGACCCCTCTTGAGACCCAGTACTTC. It encodes CASSRTSGTPLETQYF.

The CDR3 DNA reads as TGTGCCAGCTTCTCCCGGGACAGCTACAATGAGCAGTTCTTC. Protein sequence: CASFSRDSYNEQFF. The V and J genes are TRBV28 and TRBJ2-1; 7 nucleotides align to TRBD1. With V trimmed by 8 bases and J by 3 bases, 7 bases remained unmatched. The germline V gene has CDR1 MDHEN and CDR2 SYDVKM. CDR3 length equals 14 residues.